This entry is about one TCR beta chain. Its matching antigen is unknown. All TRB cDNA libraries came from 5' RACE performed with UMI labels. TCRdb reprocessed the 5' RACE reads; each CDR3 protein has one entry and no DNA is given. The specimen's table records roughly 40,000 distinct CDR3 sequences. These data are taken from a study of CXCR3-negative and CXCR3-positive naive CD8 T cells. The study, taken as a whole, reports: Memory, not naive, CXCR3-negative and CXCR3-positive cells differed in TRBV-TRBJ usage.

This CDR3 has 13 amino acids. Germline CDR1 DFQATT, CDR2 SNEGSKA (reference sequence). Sequencing was performed on memory CD8+ T cells from blood. The receptor was isolated from a human donor in good health. Some clones in this sample may be carry-over from other donors' samples. V is TRBV20-1 and J is TRBJ1-1; TCRdb indicates TRBD1, and absent DNA this call remains unverified. CDR3 amino acids: CSARETGITEAFF.